Listed here is a single T cell receptor beta chain. Its antigen remains unknown. Using immunoSEQ multiplex PCR, the repertoire was profiled, and TCRdb retains in-frame clones only, with some absent. Of tens of thousands of clones in the sample, approximately 75% were seen once. This sample is drawn from a study of CD4 T cells in relation to SARS-CoV-2 and coronaviruses. CD4+ T cells from unexposed donors were obtained before the COVID-19 pandemic (2011-2018). After approximately ten days of culture, CD4+ T cells were isolated. This clonotype was obtained from a human donor in good health. The sequenced sample consisted of CD4+ T cells from PBMCs, cultured in vitro.

The CDR3 loop is CASSFYGRETQYF. The CDR3 DNA follows: TGTGCCAGCAGCTTCTACGGGCGAGAGACCCAGTACTTC. This chain joins TRBV11-2 and TRBJ2-5, with D unclear. In germline, CDR1 is SGHAT, CDR2 FQNNGV. Trimming left V 3 bases short and J 4 bases short, with 9 bases between. The CDR3 length is 13 residues.